This T cell receptor beta chain was documented in a study of OX40 agonist ivuxolimab in advanced cancers. Whole-study context: Ivuxolimab, an agonistic anti-OX40 (CD134) antibody, was given to patients. Anti-PD-1, anti-PD-L1 or anti-CTLA-4 therapy given earlier was allowed, and around 40% had some.

Data came from immunoSEQ multiplex PCR; TCRdb stores just in-frame clones and leaves some out. The sample shows over 10,000 clones, 75% to 85% of them seen only once. CDR1 and CDR2 from the germline V gene are LNHDA and SQIVND (reference sequence). V dropped 4 bases and J dropped 3 bases, with 9 bases sitting between them. This CDR3 has 13 residues. Excluded were patients having autoimmune disease history or systemic immunosuppression. This TCR was sampled from an adult with an advanced solid tumor such as melanoma, head and neck, liver or kidney cancer. This chain joins TRBV19 and TRBJ1-2; D is perhaps TRBD1 (5 bases). Sequenced material: CD4+ or CD8+ T cells sorted from blood, taken in a trial of the OX40 agonist ivuxolimab. The CDR3 DNA reads as TGTGCCAGTAGTAACAGGTTGGACTATGGCTACACCTTC. As protein: CASSNRLDYGYTF.